This record looks at one TCR beta chain sequence and its context. Its cognate antigen is unknown. The CDR3 is 14 amino acids. V lost 7 bases and J lost 7; bases outside the gene matches: 7. Germline loops: CDR1 LGHNA, CDR2 YSLEER. The repertoire was sequenced with immunoSEQ multiplex PCR; TCRdb's copy has only in-frame clones and lacks some. The table records about 41,000 clones, over 75% of them present only once. These data originate in a study of vaccination effects on CD4 cells after COVID-19. Expansion of antigen-specific CD4+ T cells with viral peptide pools was carried out by the ViraFEST assay before sequencing. Following a roughly 10-day culture, CD4+ T cells were purified. Vaccine recipients lacked prior SARS-CoV-2 infection and had negative nucleocapsid antibodies. Each culture well received about 1.8 million PBMC. These cells were then cultured in IMDM with 9.5 to 10 IU/ml IL-2 and around 9.6 ug/ml peptides. Half the medium was replaced with IL-2 medium on days 3 and 7.

Study findings and constraints: Long after vaccination, the clones induced by infection and by vaccine shrank markedly in size. Only a few convalescent patients and no early post-infection timepoints featured in the study.

This chain joins TRBV4-3 and TRBJ1-6; TRBD1 matches 7 bases. The material sequenced was CD4+ T cells from PBMCs cultured with HCoV-NL63 spike peptides, taken before COVID-19 vaccination. The clonotype originates from a human donor who received a COVID-19 vaccine. The CDR3 region is CASNQGQINSPLHF. The DNA for the CDR3 is TGCGCCAGCAATCAGGGACAGATCAATTCACCCCTCCACTTT.